The 25 T cell receptor beta chains listed next were all sequenced from one sample in a study of blood T cell repertoires in COVID-19. TCRdb keeps only in-frame clones here, not all; method: immunoSEQ multiplex PCR. This sample has about 180,000 clones, with roughly 87% found just once. Sequencing was done on a sample of PBMCs or T cells enriched from blood (not recorded which). The receptors originated from a human donor with acute COVID-19. The donor label of this sample is uncertain.

The chain joins TRBV19 to TRBJ1-3; no firm D call. The length of the CDR3 is 13 residues. The V end was cut by 8 bases, the J end by 5 bases, with 13 bases between. CDR1 LNHDA and CDR2 SQIVND come from the germline V gene (reference sequence). The CDR3 DNA is TGTGCCAGTTTTCCGGGAGTTAGAAACACCATATATTTT. Translated, it gives CASFPGVRNTIYF.

This clone was counted a single time. The J gene is TRBJ1-5, the V gene TRBV19, with D perhaps matching TRBD1 (5 bases). Trimming cost V 3 bases and J 7 bases, with 19 bases left between them. Per the germline V gene, CDR1 is LNHDA and CDR2 is SQIVND (reference sequence). The CDR3 is 16 amino acids. CDR3 residues: CASSMGRRGGGQPQHF. Written as DNA, the CDR3 is TGTGCCAGTAGTATGGGGAGGAGGGGTGGTGGCCAGCCCCAGCATTTT.

V usage is TRBV10-3 and J usage is TRBJ1-1; 9 bases line up with TRBD1. CDR3 size: 14 residues. Unmatched junction bases numbered 7, after V lost 5 bases and J lost 6 bases. Germline V gene data show CDR1 as ENHRY and CDR2 as SYGVKD. CDR3 nucleotide sequence: TGTGCCATCAGTCTGGGACAGGGAGCAGCTGAAGCTTTCTTT. Translating it yields CAISLGQGAAEAFF.

CDR3 DNA: TGTGCCATCCTTACAGGGGCGGACCAGCCCCAGCATTTT. Protein: CAILTGADQPQHF. The V and J genes are TRBV6-5 and TRBJ1-5, with 7 bases identical to TRBD1. Trimming removed 10 bases from V and 7 bases from J; junction bases left unmatched: 10. The CDR3 extends over 13 amino acids. Looked up from germline, CDR1 is MNHEY and CDR2 is SVGAGI.

This sequence joins TRBV27 and TRBJ1-1, with 7 bases fitting TRBD1. Germline assignment: CDR1 MNHEY and CDR2 SMNVEV (reference sequence). The CDR3 extends over 14 amino acids. Trimming removed 6 bases from V and 3 bases from J; junction bases left unmatched: 7. CDR3 DNA: TGTGCCAGCAGGACCCTACAGGGGTACACTGAAGCTTTCTTT. Amino acid sequence: CASRTLQGYTEAFF.

The chain employs TRBV29-1 and TRBJ1-3; no clear D. CDR1 is SQVTM, CDR2 ANQGSEA, per germline. V lost 2 bases and J 2 bases, leaving 10 bases between the germline ends. The CDR3 length is 14 residues. The CDR3 nucleotides are TGCAGCGTTGAAAACAGATACCCTGGAAACACCATATATTTT. It encodes CSVENRYPGNTIYF.

A note on this clone: In the same sample, other DNA sequences code for this CDR3. This chain joins TRBV6-2 or TRBV6-3 and TRBJ1-2, with D possibly being TRBD1 (5 bases). V lost 2 bases and J lost 7, with 5 bases in between. The CDR3 is 11 residues long. The germline V gene encodes CDR1 MNHEY and CDR2 SVGEGT. CDR3 sequence (DNA): TGTGCCAGCAGTTACAGGGGTGGCTACACCTTC. Its translation is CASSYRGGYTF.

The rearrangement links TRBV5-6 to TRBJ2-5; D not resolved. The CDR3 is 15 amino acids. CDR1 is SGHDT, CDR2 YYEEEE, per germline. The ends were cut back, 0 bases at V and 2 bases at J, with 11 bases in the middle. CDR3 residues: CASSLAAGTQETQYF. CDR3 DNA: TGTGCCAGCAGCTTGGCGGCAGGAACTCAAGAGACCCAGTACTTC.

The V gene is TRBV6-5, the J gene TRBJ1-2, with 12 bases lining up with TRBD1. Looked up from germline, CDR1 is MNHEY and CDR2 is SVGAGI. The junction had 9 bases not matched to a gene; V was cut back by 5 bases and J by 8 bases. This CDR3 has 15 amino acids. The CDR3 sequence is CASSSRDRGRGGYTF. The CDR3 DNA reads as TGTGCCAGCAGTAGCCGGGACAGGGGGCGCGGGGGCTACACCTTC.

This chain connects TRBV13 to TRBJ2-1; D perhaps matches TRBD2 (6 bases). Deletions cut 5 bases from V and 4 bases from J, with 18 bases between. The CDR3 is made up of 16 amino acids. Germline V CDR1 and CDR2: PRHDT, FYEKMQ (reference sequence). The DNA of the CDR3 is TGTGCCAGCAGCCCCCTCTCGGGGGATGAATACAATGAGCAGTTCTTC. Amino acids: CASSPLSGDEYNEQFF.

This sequence joins TRBV19 and TRBJ2-7; 7 nucleotides align to TRBD1. Unmatched junction bases numbered 8, after V lost 8 bases and J lost 4 bases. Germline values: CDR1 LNHDA, CDR2 SQIVND (reference sequence). CDR3 length: 13 amino acids. The chain's CDR3 is CASHGQDQYEQYF. DNA of the CDR3: TGTGCCAGTCACGGACAGGATCAATACGAGCAGTACTTC.

This sequence joins TRBV6-5 and TRBJ1-1; 8 bases agree with TRBD1. Germline V CDR1 and CDR2: MNHEY, SVGAGI. V was clipped by 6 bases and J by 3 bases; unmatched bases: 9. The CDR3 length is 15 residues. In DNA, the CDR3 is TGTGCCAGCAGCCGAATCCCGGGACAGGACACTGAAGCTTTCTTT. Residues: CASSRIPGQDTEAFF.

The genes are TRBV5-6 and TRBJ2-1; possible D gene TRBD1, 6 bases. Germline V CDR1 and CDR2: SGHDT, YYEEEE. This CDR3 contains 14 residues. Trimming took off 3 bases at V and 9 bases at J, with 16 bases between the two ends. CDR3 bases: TGTGCCAGCAGCTCTCCCCCAGGGGTAATTGAGCAGTTCTTC. Protein: CASSSPPGVIEQFF.

CDR3 residues: CASSLRGKRSPLHF. The CDR3 nucleotides are TGTGCCAGCAGTTTACGGGGAAAGCGATCACCCCTCCACTTT. The chain employs TRBV27 and TRBJ1-6, with no clear D. Germline lookup yields CDR1 MNHEY and CDR2 SMNVEV (reference sequence). The V end was cut by 2 bases, the J end by 10 bases, with 12 bases between. The CDR3 runs 14 residues.

The chain recombines TRBV5-8 with TRBJ2-7, with 7 nucleotides matching TRBD2. Germline CDR1 is SGHTS and CDR2 is YDEGEE. J lost 1 base, V lost 2 bases, and 6 bases had no gene match. This CDR3 spans 15 amino acids. The CDR3 reads CASSFRLAASYEQYF. The DNA of the CDR3 is TGTGCCAGCAGCTTCCGACTAGCCGCGTCCTACGAGCAGTACTTC.

This sequence joins TRBV7-8 and TRBJ2-5; 8 bases are a match to TRBD2. With 3 bases clipped from V and 4 bases from J, the junction kept 10 bases outside the gene matches. The CDR3 has 16 amino acids. CDR1 is SGHVS and CDR2 is FQNEAQ in the germline V gene. The CDR3 protein is CASSLVAGIQAETQYF. Here the CDR3 DNA reads TGTGCCAGCAGCTTGGTAGCGGGAATTCAGGCAGAGACCCAGTACTTC.

This clone has more than one count but fewer than ten. The DNA for the CDR3 is TGTGCCAGCAGTCCAGGACCGACAGGGGTCTATTCACCCCTCCACTTT. This codes for CASSPGPTGVYSPLHF. The chain has TRBV28 and TRBJ1-6; TRBD1 agrees at 8 bases. V lost 5 bases and J lost 8; bases outside the gene matches: 11. CDR3 length equals 16 residues. The germline V gene has CDR1 MDHEN and CDR2 SYDVKM.

The chain employs TRBV30 and TRBJ1-2; D remains unclear. Germline loops: CDR1 GTSNPN, CDR2 SVGIG (reference sequence). This CDR3 is 14 amino acids long. V lost 0 bases and J lost 1, with 9 bases in between. The CDR3 loop reads CAWSVRRYNYGYTF. In nucleotides, the CDR3 is TGTGCCTGGAGTGTACGCCGGTATAACTATGGCTACACCTTC.

The V gene is TRBV5-6, the J gene TRBJ2-5; 7 bases match TRBD1. The CDR3 consists of 14 residues. Germline V gene lookup returns CDR1 SGHDT and CDR2 YYEEEE. Unmatched junction bases numbered 5, after V lost 4 bases and J lost 2 bases. The CDR3 bases are TGTGCCAGCAGCGGGCCGGGACAGCAAGAGACCCAGTACTTC. Amino acids: CASSGPGQQETQYF. The variable domain in full, with the rest retrieved from reference TRBV5-6 and TRBJ2-5, is DAGVTQSPTHLIKTRGQQVTLRCSPKSGHDTVSWYQQALGQGPQFIFQYYEEEERQRGNFPDRFSGHQFPNYSSELNVNALLLGDSALYLCASSGPGQQETQYFGPGTRLLVL.

V gene TRBV28 combines with J gene TRBJ2-3, with unresolved D. Germline V lookup: CDR1 MDHEN, CDR2 SYDVKM. The length of the CDR3 is 13 residues. V was pared by 5 bases and J by 5 bases, with 11 bases between. In DNA form, the CDR3 reads TGTGCCAGCAGTCCGTCTGCAGGAGATACGCAGTATTTT. It specifies CASSPSAGDTQYF.

The genes are TRBV21-1 and TRBJ2-3; the table's D call, TRBD1, has no DNA check behind it. TRBV21-1 is an annotated pseudogene. This CDR3 spans 15 amino acids. CDR3: CATRGRDKNTDTQYF. The CDR3 DNA reads TGTGCCACTAGGGGCCGGGACAAAAACACAGATACGCAGTATTTT.

This chain uses TRBV6-5 with TRBJ1-4; maybe TRBD1 (5 bases). CDR1 is MNHEY, CDR2 SVGAGI, per germline. Trimming removed 0 bases from V and 7 bases from J, with 12 bases in between. The CDR3 totals 15 residues. CDR3 sequence: CASSYSRQGGEKLFF. CDR3 nucleotides: TGTGCCAGCAGTTACTCGAGGCAGGGCGGTGAAAAACTGTTTTTT.

This clone appeared a single time. The chain has TRBV7-3 and TRBJ2-1, with TRBD1 matching over 10 bases. In germline, CDR1 is SGHTA, CDR2 FQGTGA. The CDR3 is 15 amino acids. The V segment lost 2 bases and the J segment 9 bases; nucleotides outside the gene matches: 7. The DNA for the CDR3 is TGTGCCAGCAGCTTATCCGGGACAGGGGTAATTGAGCAGTTCTTC. Protein product: CASSLSGTGVIEQFF.

The chain links TRBV7-9 to TRBJ2-7; D gene unclear. CDR1 is SEHNR, CDR2 FQNEAQ, per germline (reference sequence). CDR3 size: 11 residues. V was pared by 5 bases and J by 6 bases, with 8 bases between. The DNA of the CDR3 is TGTGCCAGCAGCCCCGAGGCCGAGCAGTACTTC. As protein: CASSPEAEQYF.

V and J are TRBV29-1 and TRBJ2-1, with 7 bases matching TRBD2. CDR1 is SQVTM, CDR2 ANQGSEA, per germline. The V and J ends lost 4 bases and 5 bases, in that order; junction bases with no gene match: 8. The CDR3 is made up of 14 amino acids. CDR3 DNA: TGCAGCGTTGGGCGACTAGCCTCGGACAATGAGCAGTTCTTC. Translated, it gives CSVGRLASDNEQFF.